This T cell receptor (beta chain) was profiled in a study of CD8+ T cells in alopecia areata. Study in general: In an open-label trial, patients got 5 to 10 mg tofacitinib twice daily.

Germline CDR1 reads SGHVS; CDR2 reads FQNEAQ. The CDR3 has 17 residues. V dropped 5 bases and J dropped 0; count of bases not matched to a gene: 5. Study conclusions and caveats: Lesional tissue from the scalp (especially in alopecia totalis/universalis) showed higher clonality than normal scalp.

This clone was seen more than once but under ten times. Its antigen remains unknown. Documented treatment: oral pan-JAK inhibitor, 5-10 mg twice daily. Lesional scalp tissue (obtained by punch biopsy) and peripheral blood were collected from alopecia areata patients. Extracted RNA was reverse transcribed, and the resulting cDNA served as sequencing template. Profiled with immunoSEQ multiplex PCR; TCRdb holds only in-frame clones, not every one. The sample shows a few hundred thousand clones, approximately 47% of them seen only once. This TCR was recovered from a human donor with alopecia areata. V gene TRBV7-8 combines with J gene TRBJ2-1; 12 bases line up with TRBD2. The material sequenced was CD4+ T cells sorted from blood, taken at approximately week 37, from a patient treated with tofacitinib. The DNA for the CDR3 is TGTGCCAGCAGCGGCCCGACTAGCGGGAGCTCCTACAATGAGCAGTTCTTC. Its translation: CASSGPTSGSSYNEQFF.